This T cell receptor (beta chain) was retrieved from a study of T cell responses to AZD1222 COVID-19 vaccine. Whole-study results and caveats: Compared with day 0, the breadth and depth of the Spike-specific TCR repertoire rose significantly after two doses of AZD1222. Baseline seropositives among AZD1222 recipients totaled only 5 to 7.

For this clone: Its cognate antigen is unknown.

Both about-4-week and about-12-week second-dose recipients were combined. Assay: immunoSEQ multiplex PCR; the TCRdb copy retains only in-frame clones and omits some. The table records fewer than 70,000 clones, about four fifths of them present only once. Germline assignment: CDR1 SGHKS and CDR2 YYEKEE (reference sequence). The CDR3 is 16 residues long. V lost 4 bases to trimming and J lost 0 bases, with 14 bases between them. The TCR originated in an adult who received the AZD1222 COVID-19 vaccine. This sample comprised peripheral blood, obtained 28 days after the second AZD1222 dose. The chain has TRBV5-5 and TRBJ1-5; TRBD1 is a possible D gene (5 bases). CDR3 residues: CASSRGNRNSNQPQHF. The CDR3 DNA is TGTGCCAGCAGCCGGGGGAACAGAAATAGCAATCAGCCCCAGCATTTT.